Sequencing of this TCR beta chain was carried out in a study of cytomegalovirus exposure and HLA in healthy donors. Turning to the study itself: The Caucasian-associated ancestry cluster contained 75% to 85% of the approximately 400 genotyped donors.

The PCR was carried out with 60 Vbeta primers and 13 Jbeta primers. TCRdb keeps only in-frame clones here, not all; method: immunoSEQ multiplex PCR. Of 100,000 to 140,000 clones listed, 73% were seen once; the top ten hold about 8%. Worth noting for this clone: The antigen is unknown.

Broader study findings: 87-base-pair reads could not separate some V segments, including TRBV6-2 and TRBV6-3. As immune exposure information, only CMV serostatus was available. Later, TCR association rates were found to vary by HLA locus, highest for DRB1 and lowest for HLA-C.

The CDR3 sequence is 19 residues long. V shed 2 bases, J shed 2 bases, and the junction held 13 bases outside the gene matches. Germline V CDR1 and CDR2: MNHEY, SMNVEV (reference sequence). The rearrangement uses TRBV27 and TRBJ2-1; TRBD2 aligns across 9 bases. The sequencing sample was made of PBMCs. The TCR originated in a man aged 25-45 years in good health and CMV-seronegative. In nucleotides, the CDR3 is TGTGCCAGCAGTTTAGGGATCAGCGGGGGGCAGAATCCCTACAATGAGCAGTTCTTC. Its protein product is CASSLGISGGQNPYNEQFF.